This passage covers 8 T cell receptor beta chains from one sample sequenced in a study of blood T cell repertoires in COVID-19 (dated by TCRdb to between 2020 and 2021). The library was generated by the immunoSEQ multiplex PCR assay. TCRdb holds this immuneACCESS table with in-frame rearrangements only. Some clones are missing; in checked studies, unresolved V genes explain under half, and the rest has no known cause. The sample table holds 250,000 to 300,000 clones, of which about 88% were seen once. The leading ten clones occupy around 2% of the sample. The specimen sequenced was PBMCs or T cells enriched from blood (not recorded which). The receptor set was obtained from a woman aged 60 to 75 in a cohort exposed to, infected with or recovered from COVID-19 (not recorded which).

The gene calls are TRBV7-2 and TRBJ2-5; possible D gene TRBD2, 6 bases. Trimming took off 5 bases at V and 4 bases at J, with 14 bases between the two ends. CDR1 and CDR2 (germline): SGHTA, FQGNSA. The CDR3 sequence is 14 residues long. The CDR3 region has the DNA TGTGCCAGCAGCCCCGGGAGCCTAGTAGAGACCCAGTACTTC. Its protein product is CASSPGSLVETQYF.

This sequence joins TRBV13 and TRBJ2-1; 13 bases line up with TRBD2. The CDR3 has 14 amino acids. The V and J ends lost 5 bases and 16 bases, in that order; junction bases with no gene match: 11. The germline gives CDR1 PRHDT, CDR2 FYEKMQ (reference sequence). The chain's CDR3 is CASSPRTSGSWGFF. CDR3 sequence (DNA): TGTGCCAGCAGCCCCCGGACTAGCGGGAGTTGGGGATTCTTC.

The chain combines TRBV9 with TRBJ2-2; 9 bases fit TRBD2. The length of the CDR3 is 15 residues. Per germline, CDR1 SGDLS and CDR2 YYNGEE. Germline trimming cut 6 bases from V and 4 bases from J; bases unmatched to any gene: 7. Here the CDR3 reads CASTVGGRVTGELFF. DNA for the CDR3: TGTGCCAGCACGGTTGGCGGGAGGGTCACCGGGGAGCTGTTTTTT.

V gene TRBV24-1 combines with J gene TRBJ1-1, with 11 bases that match TRBD1. The CDR3 contains 15 residues. CDR1 KGHDR and CDR2 SFDVKD come from the germline V gene. Trimming removed 4 bases from V and 4 bases from J; junction bases left unmatched: 4. The CDR3 spells CATSEPGQGVTEAFF. The CDR3 nucleotides are TGTGCCACCAGTGAACCGGGACAGGGGGTCACTGAAGCTTTCTTT.

The chain joins TRBV5-1 to TRBJ1-2; 10 positions agree with TRBD1. The V gene end was trimmed by 4 bases and the J gene end by 2 bases; junction bases not matched to a gene: 5. Germline values: CDR1 SGHRS, CDR2 YFSETQ. CDR3 length: 15 amino acids. The CDR3 DNA reads TGCGCCAGCAGCCGCGAGGGACAGGGGAACTATGGCTACACCTTC. Translation: CASSREGQGNYGYTF.

V and J are TRBV28 and TRBJ1-4; 9 positions agree with TRBD1. The V gene's germline CDR1 is MDHEN and CDR2 SYDVKM. This CDR3 contains 13 residues. J lost 8 bases, V lost 4 bases, and 2 bases had no gene match. CDR3 sequence (DNA): TGTGCCAGCAGTTACAGGGGGCACGAAAAACTGTTTTTT. Amino acids: CASSYRGHEKLFF.

The rearrangement links TRBV18 to TRBJ1-2; maybe TRBD1 (5 bases). The CDR3 totals 14 residues. V was pared by 3 bases and J by 8 bases, with 16 bases between. CDR1 KGHSH and CDR2 LQKENI come from the germline V gene. The CDR3 protein is CASSPGGGPDGYTF. The CDR3 DNA reads as TGTGCCAGCTCACCCGGGGGGGGACCCGACGGCTACACCTTC.

The rearrangement joins TRBV7-8 to TRBJ2-5, with 8 bases identical to TRBD2. V gave up 7 bases and J gave up 4 bases; unmatched junction bases: 14. The germline gives CDR1 SGHVS, CDR2 FQNEAQ. The CDR3 contains 16 residues. CDR3 in DNA: TGTGCCAGCACCTCCCGGGGGGGAGGGCCGGGAGAGACCCAGTACTTC. As protein: CASTSRGGGPGETQYF.